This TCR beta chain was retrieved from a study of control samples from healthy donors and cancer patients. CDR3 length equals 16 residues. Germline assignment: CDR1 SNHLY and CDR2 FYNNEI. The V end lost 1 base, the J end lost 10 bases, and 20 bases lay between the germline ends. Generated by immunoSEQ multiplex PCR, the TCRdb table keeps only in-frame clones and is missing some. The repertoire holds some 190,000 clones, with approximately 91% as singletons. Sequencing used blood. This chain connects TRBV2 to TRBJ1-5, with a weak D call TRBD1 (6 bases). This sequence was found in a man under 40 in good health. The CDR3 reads CASSEEGGGTWCPQHF. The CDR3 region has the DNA TGTGCCAGCAGTGAAGAAGGGGGGGGAACTTGGTGCCCCCAGCATTTT.